This T cell receptor beta chain stems from a study of T cell clones after liver transplantation. Turning to the study itself: At least one year of complete immunosuppression withdrawal without enzymes over twice normal defined tolerance.

Some clones are missing from TCRdb's copy, which holds only in-frame ones; the method was immunoSEQ multiplex PCR. The sample contains under 20,000 clones, 75% to 90% of which appear only once. The CDR3 sequence is 14 residues long. Germline V CDR1 and CDR2: SGHRS, YFSETQ. Deletions cut 4 bases from V and 4 bases from J, with 11 bases between. The sequencing used CD8+ T cells from blood, collected about 46 months after liver transplant. This clonotype was obtained from a human patient who received a liver transplant. Some T cells here may be from the graft donor. The genes are TRBV5-1 and TRBJ1-4; no definite D call. CDR3 protein: CASSQDGNNEKLFF. The DNA of the CDR3 is TGCGCCAGCAGCCAGGACGGCAATAATGAAAAACTGTTTTTT. Full variable domain (rest looked up from reference TRBV5-1 and TRBJ1-4): KAGVTQTPRYLIKTRGQQVTLSCSPISGHRSVSWYQQTPGQGLQFLFEYFSETQRNKGNFPGRFSGRQFSNSRSEMNVSTLELGDSALYLCASSQDGNNEKLFFGSGTQLSVL.